Below, 5 T cell receptor beta chains from the same sample are listed, as sequenced in a study of cytomegalovirus exposure and HLA in healthy donors. It was with 60 Vbeta and 13 Jbeta primers that the PCR ran. Sequencing was performed with immunoSEQ multiplex PCR; in TCRdb, only in-frame clones are kept and a portion is missing. This sample has 150,000 to 200,000 clones, with over 70% found just once. Sequenced material: PBMCs. These receptors were obtained from a woman aged 45 to 65 in good health and CMV-seropositive.

The V call is TRBV10-3, the J call TRBJ1-2; no definite D call. Per the germline V gene, CDR1 is ENHRY and CDR2 is SYGVKD. The CDR3 has 12 amino acids. V lost 4 bases to trimming and J lost 9 bases, with 12 bases between them. The DNA for the CDR3 is TGTGCCATCAGTGTGGGAGAAGGGAGCTACACCTTC. Its protein is CAISVGEGSYTF.

The V and J genes are TRBV18 and TRBJ2-7; D remains ambiguous. CDR1 and CDR2 (germline): KGHSH, LQKENI. Trimming took off 6 bases at V and 3 bases at J, with 12 bases between the two ends. The CDR3 runs to 13 residues. DNA of the CDR3: TGTGCCAGCTCCGAAACAGAAGACTACGAGCAGTACTTC. This translates into CASSETEDYEQYF.

This clone was seen more than once but under ten times. The chain is built from TRBV11-2 and TRBJ1-1; D is unresolved. The ends were cut back, 5 bases at V and 3 bases at J, with 16 bases in the middle. From germline, CDR1 is SGHAT and CDR2 FQNNGV. The CDR3 loop spans 15 amino acids. CDR3 nucleotides: TGTGCCAGCAGCCGCGGAACGGGAGGGTACACTGAAGCTTTCTTT. Its protein is CASSRGTGGYTEAFF.

The chain links TRBV7-9 to TRBJ2-3; weak D call: TRBD1 (7 bases). Germline V lookup: CDR1 SEHNR, CDR2 FQNEAQ (reference sequence). V lost 6 bases to trimming and J lost 0 bases, with 22 bases between them. The CDR3 loop spans 18 amino acids. DNA for the CDR3: TGTGCCAGCAGACACGTTTACACAGGGGAGGTAAGCACAGATACGCAGTATTTT. It is translated as CASRHVYTGEVSTDTQYF.

Of note for this clone: A read error may produce the germline difference seen at one junction end. V usage is TRBV6-1 and J usage is TRBJ1-2; D is uncertain. This CDR3 contains 13 residues. Germline-derived CDR1 and CDR2 are MNHNS and SASEGT. The CDR3 nucleotides are TGTGCCAACAGTGGGCTCACAGAGGGCGGCTACACCTTC. This gives the protein CANSGLTEGGYTF.